The clone carrying this T cell receptor (beta chain) showed up just a few times. Sequencing was performed with immunoSEQ multiplex PCR; in TCRdb, only in-frame clones are kept and a portion is missing. Of around 80,000 clones listed, roughly nine tenths are singletons. This specimen comes from a study of control samples from healthy donors and cancer patients. The CDR3 contains 15 residues. With V trimmed by 3 bases and J by 4 bases, 3 bases remained unmatched. The V gene's germline CDR1 is MNHNS and CDR2 SASEGT. The gene calls are TRBV6-1 and TRBJ2-1, with 10 nucleotides matching TRBD2. This TCR was sampled from a man in his fifties in good health. The sample comprised blood. In DNA form, the CDR3 reads TGTGCCAGCAGTGATGCTAGCGGGGGTTACAATGAGCAGTTCTTC. Its protein product is CASSDASGGYNEQFF.